This entry lists 16 T cell receptor beta chains sequenced from one sample in a study of T cell responses to AZD1222 COVID-19 vaccine. Clones were read by immunoSEQ multiplex PCR, and TCRdb kept only the in-frame ones, dropping some. The table has about 79,000 clones, approximately 90% seen once; the top ten hold roughly 7%. The sequences come from peripheral blood, collected on day 0 of MenACWY control vaccination. The receptors originated from an adult in good health.

The sample holds one count of this clone. This rearrangement joins TRBV3-1 (or the pseudogene TRBV3-2) to TRBJ2-1; 10 bases agree with TRBD2. This CDR3 region has 19 residues. Trimming at V came to 0 bases and at J to 3 bases, leaving 11 bases not matched to a gene. Germline values: CDR1 LGHDT, CDR2 YNNKEL (reference sequence). The DNA for the CDR3 is TGTGCCAGCAGCCAAGATGCGAGCGGGGGGGCGGAGTTCTACAATGAGCAGTTCTTC. Encoded protein: CASSQDASGGAEFYNEQFF.

The rearrangement links TRBV30 to TRBJ2-1; possibly TRBD2 for D (6 bases). This CDR3 spans 14 amino acids. V was clipped by 2 bases and J by 4 bases, with 12 bases between them. Germline assignment: CDR1 GTSNPN and CDR2 SVGIG (reference sequence). Here the CDR3 reads CAWSWWGEYNEQFF. CDR3 nucleotide sequence: TGTGCCTGGAGTTGGTGGGGGGAATACAATGAGCAGTTCTTC.

J is TRBJ1-5 and V is TRBV25-1, with a weak D call TRBD1 (5 bases). This CDR3 is built from 14 residues. V was clipped by 4 bases and J by 6 bases, with 13 bases between them. The germline CDR1 and CDR2 sequences are MGHDK and SYGVNS. The DNA of the CDR3 is TGTGCCAGCAGTGGGAGGGGAACGGGTCAGCCCCAGCATTTT. Protein product: CASSGRGTGQPQHF.

V usage is TRBV7-6 and J usage is TRBJ2-3, with unresolved D. Trimming left V 5 bases short and J 2 bases short, with 2 bases between. Germline V CDR1 and CDR2: SGHVS, FNYEAQ. The CDR3 is made up of 11 amino acids. CDR3: CASSLTDTQYF. CDR3 bases: TGTGCCAGCAGCCTCACAGATACGCAGTATTTT. The full variable domain, rest sourced from reference TRBV7-6 and TRBJ2-3, is GAGVSQSPRYKVTKRGQDVALRCDPISGHVSLYWYRQALGQGPEFLTYFNYEAQQDKSGLPNDRFSAERPEGSISTLTIQRTEQRDSAMYRCASSLTDTQYFGPGTRLTVL.

This chain links TRBV25-1 with TRBJ2-3; 8 bases agree with TRBD2. Losses at the gene ends were 6 bases for V and 2 bases for J; bases not matched to a gene: 10. CDR3 size: 16 residues. CDR1 and CDR2 from the germline V gene are MGHDK and SYGVNS. The CDR3 is CASSGVGGGFTDTQYF. CDR3 coding DNA: TGTGCCAGCAGCGGGGTGGGCGGGGGGTTCACAGATACGCAGTATTTT.

The V gene is TRBV11-2, the J gene TRBJ1-4; 7 bases match TRBD1. V shed 5 bases and J 7 bases; nucleotides not matched to a gene: 10. The CDR3 is 15 amino acids. The germline V gene has CDR1 SGHAT and CDR2 FQNNGV. The CDR3 spells CASSRARGISEKLFF. The CDR3 DNA follows: TGTGCCAGCAGCAGAGCCAGGGGGATTAGTGAAAAACTGTTTTTT.

This chain links TRBV4-3 with TRBJ2-3, with TRBD2 matching over 9 bases. The CDR3 extends over 19 amino acids. The V gene end was trimmed by 3 bases and the J gene end by 1 base; junction bases not matched to a gene: 14. Germline values: CDR1 LGHNA, CDR2 YSLEER. CDR3: CASSQVFWAGGPGTDTQYF. CDR3 DNA: TGCGCCAGCAGCCAGGTGTTTTGGGCGGGAGGGCCGGGCACAGATACGCAGTATTTT.

In this sample, this clone turned up once. J is TRBJ2-3 and V is TRBV28, with 7 bases lining up with TRBD1. The germline V gene encodes CDR1 MDHEN and CDR2 SYDVKM. There are 13 residues in the CDR3. The V segment lost 6 bases and the J segment 2 bases; nucleotides outside the gene matches: 2. The CDR3 reads CASRGTATDTQYF. DNA for the CDR3: TGTGCCAGCAGGGGGACAGCCACAGATACGCAGTATTTT.

Notes on this clone: A junction end diverges from the germline sequence, so it may reflect a read error. This chain uses TRBV6-5 with TRBJ1-5, with D perhaps matching TRBD1 (5 bases). This CDR3 region has 14 residues. Germline V CDR1 and CDR2: MNHEY, SVGAGI. The CDR3 DNA follows: TGTGCCAGCAGTGACTCAGGGAACAATCAGCCCCAGCATTTT. It codes for CASSDSGNNQPQHF.

This clone was observed a single time. V is TRBV28 and J is TRBJ2-5, with D possibly TRBD2 on 5 matching bases. Germline assignment: CDR1 MDHEN and CDR2 SYDVKM. The CDR3 loop spans 14 amino acids. Trimming removed 2 bases from V and 6 bases from J, with 13 bases in between. CDR3 region: CASSLSGPWQTQYF. CDR3 in DNA: TGTGCCAGCAGTTTAAGCGGCCCTTGGCAGACCCAGTACTTC.

This chain connects TRBV19 to TRBJ2-2; D not certain. The CDR3 covers 13 residues. The V gene lost 5 bases and the J gene lost 5 bases, with 9 bases spanning the gap. Germline loops: CDR1 LNHDA, CDR2 SQIVND (reference sequence). CDR3 residues: CASSSGRTGELFF. In nucleotides, the CDR3 is TGTGCCAGTAGTTCTGGACGGACCGGGGAGCTGTTTTTT.

The chain joins TRBV19 to TRBJ2-3, with 11 bases matching TRBD2. Germline V gene lookup returns CDR1 LNHDA and CDR2 SQIVND (reference sequence). J gave up 4 bases and V 7 bases, and 7 bases lay outside the gene matches. This CDR3 contains 15 residues. CDR3 coding DNA: TGTGCCAGTACTCGCCTAGCGGGGGGCTCAGATACGCAGTATTTT. Translating gives CASTRLAGGSDTQYF.

This clone was found a few times. This chain uses TRBV4-1 with TRBJ2-7, with D perhaps matching TRBD2 (5 bases). The germline gives CDR1 MGHRA, CDR2 YSYEKL. The V end lost 0 bases, the J end lost 1 base, and 7 bases lay between the germline ends. The CDR3 sequence is 14 residues long. The CDR3 DNA follows: TGCGCCAGCAGCCAAGATAGAGGGTCCTACGAGCAGTACTTC. It codes for CASSQDRGSYEQYF.

The V and J genes are TRBV4-3 and TRBJ2-1; TRBD2 matches at 10 bases. V was pared by 5 bases and J by 8 bases, with 12 bases of the junction left unmatched. Germline values: CDR1 LGHNA, CDR2 YSLEER. There are 16 residues in the CDR3. This CDR3 reads CASSARTSGVVDEQFF. The CDR3 DNA sequence: TGCGCCAGCAGCGCCCGGACTAGCGGCGTGGTTGATGAGCAGTTCTTC.

This clone turned up a few times. CDR3 loop: CASSLVTGGTDTQYF. DNA for the CDR3: TGCGCCAGCAGCTTGGTGACAGGGGGCACAGATACGCAGTATTTT. J is TRBJ2-3 and V is TRBV5-1; 8 bases are a match to TRBD1. CDR3 size: 15 residues. V lost 0 bases, J lost 1 base, and 1 base stayed unmatched. Germline V CDR1 and CDR2: SGHRS, YFSETQ. The full variable domain, in which reference TRBV5-1 and TRBJ2-3 provide the parts outside the CDR3, is KAGVTQTPRYLIKTRGQQVTLSCSPISGHRSVSWYQQTPGQGLQFLFEYFSETQRNKGNFPGRFSGRQFSNSRSEMNVSTLELGDSALYLCASSLVTGGTDTQYFGPGTRLTVL.

The CDR3 spells CASSQQGPSSGELFF. CDR3 coding DNA: TGTGCCAGCAGCCAACAGGGGCCGAGCTCCGGGGAGCTGTTTTTT. The rearrangement uses TRBV11-3 and TRBJ2-2, with 7 bases aligning to TRBD1. The ends lost 5 bases at V and 6 bases at J; junction bases unmatched: 9. The CDR3 has 15 residues. The germline V gene has CDR1 SGHNT and CDR2 YENEEA.